The T cell receptor (beta chain) described here comes from a study of blood T cells in healthy people across ages. It was with a sample-barcoded 5' primer and a J-beta primer mix that a second PCR of about 7 to 12 cycles was run. Every cDNA molecule bore a tag from a template-switch adaptor containing 12 random nucleotides. Using its own MiXCR run on the 5' RACE reads, TCRdb lists one record per CDR3 protein. The sample holds about 2 million distinct CDR3 sequences, around half seen once. This clonotype was counted a few times. Total RNA was isolated from each sample in quantities of at least 6 micrograms. Between the trimmed V and J ends, which lost 6 bases and 9 bases, there was a span of 9 bases. This CDR3 has 12 amino acids. The V gene's germline CDR1 is MNHEY and CDR2 SMNVEV (reference sequence).

Sequenced material: blood. The chain joins TRBV27 to TRBJ1-6; no firm D call. This sequence was found in a woman between 35 and 50 years old in good health. The CDR3 nucleotides read TGTGCCAGCAGGGACCTCGGTTCACCCCTCCACTTT. It translates to CASRDLGSPLHF.